This T cell receptor beta chain was identified in a study of Graves' ophthalmopathy and Graves' hyperthyroidism. The study amplified TCR beta CDR3 regions using RNA transcripts. HTBI primers were employed in first-round RT-PCR, then a second-round multiplex PCR followed. Each CDR3 protein is one row after TCRdb ran MiXCR on the multiplex PCR reads. The sample has 400,000 or so distinct CDR3 sequences; 17% are singletons. This clonotype was seen repeatedly, ten times or more. Specimen: peripheral blood. The source is an adult woman with stable Graves' hyperthyroidism.

In DNA form, the CDR3 reads TGCGCCAGCAGCTTGGCCCGACAGGGTATCGACATTCAGTACTTC. It encodes CASSLARQGIDIQYF. V usage is TRBV5-1 and J usage is TRBJ2-4, with 7 bases lining up with TRBD1. Looked up from germline, CDR1 is SGHRS and CDR2 is YFSETQ. This CDR3 comprises 15 residues. Trimming removed 0 bases from V and 8 bases from J; junction bases left unmatched: 8.